This paragraph reports one T cell receptor beta chain. Its target is unknown. Peptide-pool stimulation followed by sequencing identified expanded antigen-specific CD4+ clonotypes in the ViraFEST assay. Isolation of CD4+ T cells took place after approximately 10 days of culture. The individual was infected with SARS-CoV-2 between March and December 2020, as confirmed by PCR. Sequencing was performed with immunoSEQ multiplex PCR; in TCRdb, only in-frame clones are kept and a portion is missing. The sample includes 35,000 to 40,000 clones, around 72% of them seen just once. This record comes from a study of vaccination effects on CD4 cells after COVID-19. The CDR3 spans 21 residues. V dropped 6 bases and J dropped 5 bases, with 32 bases sitting between them.

J is TRBJ1-6 and V is TRBV23-1; D is undetermined. TRBV23-1 qualifies as an ORF whose function is uncertain. The receptor was isolated from a human donor who had a prior SARS-CoV-2 infection. The sequenced sample was CD4+ T cells from PBMCs cultured with HCoV-NL63 spike peptides, obtained before COVID-19 vaccination. The CDR3 DNA follows: TGCGCCAGCAGCCCGAAACACGCAGGTCAGCCCCGCGACGGAAATAATTCACCCCTCCACTTT. As protein: CASSPKHAGQPRDGNNSPLHF.